This TCR beta chain was identified in a study of blood T cells in healthy people across ages. Study-level background: Template switching captured about one barcoded beta molecule per two T cells. Findings of the study overall: Those diversity estimates obtained from one million T cells were thought to be underestimates.

The germline V gene has CDR1 DFQATT and CDR2 SNEGSKA (reference sequence). This CDR3 has 15 amino acids. The V and J ends lost 4 bases and 1 base, in that order; junction bases with no gene match: 7. For the second PCR, which ran for roughly 6 to 11 cycles, a sample-barcoded 5' primer and a J-beta primer mix were used. TCRdb processed the 5' RACE reads anew with MiXCR; each CDR3 protein has one entry. In the table there are hundreds of thousands of distinct CDR3 sequences, about 52% of which are singletons. A remark on this clonotype: The antigen is not known.

PBMCs were isolated at a quantity of at least 6 million per sample. Input material: blood. The chain links TRBV20-1 to TRBJ2-7; TRBD2 matches at 10 bases. This sequence originates from a woman aged 60-75 years in good health. The CDR3 nucleotides are TGCAGTGCTACCCCAACTAGCGGGATTTCCTACGAGCAGTACTTC. Its protein is CSATPTSGISYEQYF.